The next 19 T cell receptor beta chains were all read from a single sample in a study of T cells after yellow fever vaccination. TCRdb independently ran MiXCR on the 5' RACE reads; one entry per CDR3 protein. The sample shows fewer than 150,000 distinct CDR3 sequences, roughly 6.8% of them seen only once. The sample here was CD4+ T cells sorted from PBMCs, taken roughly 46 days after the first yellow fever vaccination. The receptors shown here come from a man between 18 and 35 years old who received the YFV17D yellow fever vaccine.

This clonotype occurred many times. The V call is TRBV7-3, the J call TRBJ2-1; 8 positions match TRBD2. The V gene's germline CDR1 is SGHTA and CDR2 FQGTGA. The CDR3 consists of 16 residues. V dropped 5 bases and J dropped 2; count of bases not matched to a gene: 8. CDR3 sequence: CASSPHSGAPYNEQFF. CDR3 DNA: TGTGCCAGCAGCCCTCATAGCGGGGCCCCCTACAATGAGCAGTTCTTC.

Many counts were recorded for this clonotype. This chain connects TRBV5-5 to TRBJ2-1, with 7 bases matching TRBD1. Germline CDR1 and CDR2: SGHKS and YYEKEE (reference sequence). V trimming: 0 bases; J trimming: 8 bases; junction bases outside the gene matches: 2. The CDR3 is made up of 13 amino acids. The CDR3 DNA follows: TGTGCCAGCAGCTTGGAGGGGGCCTATGAGCAGTTCTTC. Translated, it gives CASSLEGAYEQFF.

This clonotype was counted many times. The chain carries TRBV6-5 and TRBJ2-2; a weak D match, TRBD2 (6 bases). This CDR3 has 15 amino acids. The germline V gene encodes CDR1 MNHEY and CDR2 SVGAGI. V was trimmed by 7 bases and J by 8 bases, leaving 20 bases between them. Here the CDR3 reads CASTMGRGIAGELFF. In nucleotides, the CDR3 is TGTGCCAGCACCATGGGGCGGGGCATAGCTGGGGAGCTGTTTTTT.

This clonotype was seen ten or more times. CDR3 in DNA: TGTGCCAGCAGCTTAGACGGAGCGACAGCGAACACCGGGGAGCTGTTTTTT. Translating it yields CASSLDGATANTGELFF. The chain combines TRBV11-2 with TRBJ2-2; TRBD1 is a possible D gene (5 bases). The CDR3 is 17 residues long. Trimming removed 0 bases at V and 0 bases at J, with 11 bases between. Germline CDR1 SGHAT, CDR2 FQNNGV.

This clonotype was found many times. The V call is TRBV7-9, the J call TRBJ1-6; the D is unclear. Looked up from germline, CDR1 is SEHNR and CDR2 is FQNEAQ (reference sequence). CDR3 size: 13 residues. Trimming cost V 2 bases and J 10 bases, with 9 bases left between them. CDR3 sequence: CASSLQVESPLHF. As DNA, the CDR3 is TGTGCCAGCAGCTTACAGGTCGAATCACCCCTCCACTTT.

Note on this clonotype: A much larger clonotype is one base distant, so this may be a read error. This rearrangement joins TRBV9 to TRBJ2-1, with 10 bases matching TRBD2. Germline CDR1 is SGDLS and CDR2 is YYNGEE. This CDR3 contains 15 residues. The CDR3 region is CASSAASGGNNEQLF. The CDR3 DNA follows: TGTGCCAGCAGCGCCGCTAGCGGGGGTAACAATGAGCAGCTCTTC.

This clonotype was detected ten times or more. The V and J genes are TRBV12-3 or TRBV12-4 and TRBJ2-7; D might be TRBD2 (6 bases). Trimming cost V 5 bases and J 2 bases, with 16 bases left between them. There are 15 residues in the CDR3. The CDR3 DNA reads TGTGCCAGCAGTATGGAGGGGACGCTGACCTACGAGCAGTACTTC. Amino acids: CASSMEGTLTYEQYF.

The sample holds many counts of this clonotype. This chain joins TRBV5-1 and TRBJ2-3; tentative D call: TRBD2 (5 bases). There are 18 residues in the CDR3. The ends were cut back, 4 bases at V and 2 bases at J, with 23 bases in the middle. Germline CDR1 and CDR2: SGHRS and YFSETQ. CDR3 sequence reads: CASSPRSGWRLITDTQYF. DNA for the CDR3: TGCGCCAGCAGCCCTCGATCTGGGTGGAGGCTTATCACAGATACGCAGTATTTT.

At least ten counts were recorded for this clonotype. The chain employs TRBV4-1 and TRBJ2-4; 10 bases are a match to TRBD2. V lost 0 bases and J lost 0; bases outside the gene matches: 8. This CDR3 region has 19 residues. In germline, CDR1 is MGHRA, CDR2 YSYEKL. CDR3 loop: CASSQEPAGGPSAKNIQYF. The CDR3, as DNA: TGCGCCAGCAGCCAAGAGCCAGCGGGGGGGCCTTCAGCCAAAAACATTCAGTACTTC.

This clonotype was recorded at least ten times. In DNA form, the CDR3 reads TGTGCCAGCAGCAACAGGGGACGGGGGAACACTGAAGCTTTCTTT. It specifies CASSNRGRGNTEAFF. The chain joins TRBV7-2 to TRBJ1-1; TRBD1 matches at 7 bases. Germline V gives CDR1 SGHTA, CDR2 FQGNSA. This CDR3 is built from 15 residues. J was trimmed by 1 base and V by 5 bases; bases with no gene match: 7.

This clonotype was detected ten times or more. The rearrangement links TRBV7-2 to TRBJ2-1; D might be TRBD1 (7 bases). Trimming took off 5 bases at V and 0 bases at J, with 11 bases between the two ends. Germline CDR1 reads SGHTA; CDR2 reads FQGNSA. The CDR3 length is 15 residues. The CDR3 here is CASSQGGSSYNEQFF. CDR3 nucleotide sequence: TGTGCCAGCAGCCAGGGGGGAAGCTCCTACAATGAGCAGTTCTTC.

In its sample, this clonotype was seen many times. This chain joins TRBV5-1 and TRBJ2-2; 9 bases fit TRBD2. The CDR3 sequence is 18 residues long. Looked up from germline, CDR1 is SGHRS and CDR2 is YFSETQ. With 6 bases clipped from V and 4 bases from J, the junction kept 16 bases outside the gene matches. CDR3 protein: CASKDPAGGLGITGELFF. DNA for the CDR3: TGCGCCAGCAAAGACCCAGCGGGGGGCCTGGGGATCACCGGGGAGCTGTTTTTT.

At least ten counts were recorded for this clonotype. In DNA, the CDR3 is TGTGCCAGCAGCGGGGCCAAAAAAGAGACCCAGTACTTC. This sequence encodes CASSGAKKETQYF. V is TRBV7-2 and J is TRBJ2-5; D perhaps matches TRBD1 (5 bases). Germline CDR1 and CDR2: SGHTA and FQGNSA. Deletions cut 5 bases from V and 3 bases from J, with 10 bases between. This CDR3 has 13 residues.

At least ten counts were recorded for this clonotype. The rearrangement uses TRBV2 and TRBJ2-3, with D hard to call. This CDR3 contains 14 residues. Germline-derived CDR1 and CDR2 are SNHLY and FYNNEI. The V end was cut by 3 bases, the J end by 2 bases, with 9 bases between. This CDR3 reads CASSDRVNTDTQYF. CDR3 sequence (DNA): TGTGCCAGCAGTGATAGGGTAAACACAGATACGCAGTATTTT. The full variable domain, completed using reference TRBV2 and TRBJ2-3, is EPEVTQTPSHQVTQMGQEVILRCVPISNHLYFYWYRQILGQKVEFLVSFYNNEISEKSEIFDDQFSVERPDGSNFTLKIRSTKLEDSAMYFCASSDRVNTDTQYFGPGTRLTVL.

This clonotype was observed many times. The CDR3 nucleotides read TGTGCCAGCAGCTTATCACGGCTGGTAGAGACCCAGTACTTC. Protein product: CASSLSRLVETQYF. The chain recombines TRBV7-9 with TRBJ2-5; no clear D. Germline V gene sequence: CDR1 SEHNR, CDR2 FQNEAQ (reference sequence). The CDR3 covers 14 residues. Trimming pared 2 bases from V and 4 bases from J, leaving 11 bases between.

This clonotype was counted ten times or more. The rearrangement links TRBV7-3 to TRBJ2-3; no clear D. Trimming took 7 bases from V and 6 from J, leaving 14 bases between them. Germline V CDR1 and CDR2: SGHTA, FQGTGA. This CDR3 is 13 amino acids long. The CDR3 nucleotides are TGTGCCAGCACCCAAGGACCCCTCGATACGCAGTATTTT. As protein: CASTQGPLDTQYF.

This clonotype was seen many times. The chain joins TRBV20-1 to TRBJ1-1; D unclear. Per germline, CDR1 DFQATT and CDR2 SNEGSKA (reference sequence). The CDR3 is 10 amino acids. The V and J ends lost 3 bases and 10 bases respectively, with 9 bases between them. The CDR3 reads CSASWSRAFF. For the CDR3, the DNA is TGCAGTGCTAGTTGGTCCAGAGCTTTCTTT.

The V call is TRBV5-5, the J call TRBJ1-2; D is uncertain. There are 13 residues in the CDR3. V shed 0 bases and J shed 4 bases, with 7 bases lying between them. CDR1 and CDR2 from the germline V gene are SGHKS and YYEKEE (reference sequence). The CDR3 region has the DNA TGTGCCAGCAGCTTGGGGTTGAGCTATGGCTACACCTTC. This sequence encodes CASSLGLSYGYTF.

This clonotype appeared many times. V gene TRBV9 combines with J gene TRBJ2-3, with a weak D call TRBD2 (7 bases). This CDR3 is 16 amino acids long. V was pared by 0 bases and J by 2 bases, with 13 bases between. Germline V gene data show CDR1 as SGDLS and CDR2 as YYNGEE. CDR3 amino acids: CASSVGAGANTDTQYF. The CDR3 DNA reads TGTGCCAGCAGCGTAGGGGCGGGGGCAAACACAGATACGCAGTATTTT.